One TCR beta chain is described in this entry. Authors' methods: Estimation of nucleated cell counts was performed using reference gene primer amplification. The assay was immunoSEQ multiplex PCR, and TCRdb's table has in-frame clones only and misses some. The D gene and trimming were derived from the DNA, and the V and J assignments and clone size from that table. The sample lists some 140,000 clones; approximately 84% were seen once. Germline V lookup: CDR1 SGHTA, CDR2 FQGTGA. The CDR3 totals 15 residues. V lost 1 base, J lost 4 bases, and 14 bases lay in between. This specimen comes from a study of blood T cell repertoires in COVID-19. Study-level information: The United States, Italy and Spain supplied acute and convalescent COVID-19 samples. T cells, B-cell-depleted T cells, or PBMCs supplied cDNA or gDNA.

The sample was peripheral blood. The receptor's source is a man in his sixties with acute or convalescent COVID-19. The rearrangement uses TRBV7-3 and TRBJ2-7, with D possibly TRBD2 on 7 matching bases. CDR3 region: CASSLKGGLKYEQYF. In DNA, the CDR3 is TGTGCCAGCAGCTTAAAGGGGGGGCTGAAATACGAGCAGTACTTC.